Here is one T cell receptor (beta chain) with its context. This record comes from a study of CDR3 diversity in severe acne. TCRdb ran MiXCR on the PCR reads and lists one entry per CDR3 protein. The profile covers around 85,000 distinct CDR3 sequences, with around 54% appearing a single time and approximately 10% taken by the ten largest. This CDR3 spans 15 amino acids. V was pared by 5 bases and J by 7 bases, with 8 bases of the junction left unmatched. The V gene's germline CDR1 is KGHDR and CDR2 SFDVKD. Material: blood. This rearrangement joins TRBV24-1 to TRBJ2-1; TRBD2 aligns across 9 bases. The clonotype originates from a male donor with severe acne vulgaris. DNA for the CDR3: TGTGCCACCAGTGTGGCTGCGGGAGGGCGTAATGAGCAGTTCTTC. Translated: CATSVAAGGRNEQFF.